This entry features one TCR beta chain sequence. There is no known antigen for this receptor. No per-base quality is available; no much larger clone lies one base away. These data come from a study of beta chain features in type 1 diabetes (dated by TCRdb to 2017 to 2018). For the wider study: Patients and healthy donors did not differ in mean age, gender distribution, total cell number or subset yield. A total of 85 million to 110 million sorted cells were examined across all samples, and RNA yield correlated strongly with the number of cells per subset. In the study, recently diagnosed type 1 diabetes patients and matched healthy donors were compared on the TCRB repertoires of their sorted circulating CD4+ T cell subsets. Regulatory and stem cell-like memory subsets were isolated from only 8 patients and roughly eight healthy donors, whereas naive and central memory subsets came from all 30 or so donors.

CDR1 SGHTA and CDR2 FQGNSA are derived from the germline V gene. The CDR3 numbers 14 residues from cysteine through phenylalanine. CDR3 DNA is the only sequence kept; it has 42 bases, read in frame from the first base. V and J lose 5 bases and 10 bases, and a span of 18 bases separates them. The entire amount of isolated RNA was reverse transcribed using the High Capacity cDNA Reverse Transcription Kit, so the sequenced TCRB transcripts were expressed ones. Deep immunoSEQ sequencing was performed on naive, central memory and regulatory T cell samples, with an average of approximately 4 million total reads per sample. Sorted cells were lysed in RLT buffer, and RNA was extracted using DNase-treated RNeasy Micro or Mini kits according to cell number. Each cell subset was processed on its own to prevent cross-contamination, while patient and healthy donor samples were processed together. The immunoSEQ multiplex PCR was used to amplify TCRB sequences from cDNA, generating 87-bp fragments that spanned the CDR3 region. Sequencing of the amplicons was performed on the Illumina HiSeq platform. The study's processing was this. Synthetic template baselines were used to correct PCR bias computationally, reads within Hamming distance 2 were collapsed, and singletons that could not be merged were discarded. Reads were aligned against IMGT so that V, D and J genes, CDR3 length and insertions or deletions at six rearrangement sites could be assigned. Clonotype counts were normalized to sorted cell number within each subset before computing true diversity and Gini coefficients with the tcR R package. The overlap coefficient, calculated on TCRB nucleotide sequences, was used to quantify repertoire sharing. The clones in this table, taken by TCRdb from immuneACCESS, are in-frame only. Not every clone is retained; where verified, under half of the shortfall comes from an unresolved V gene, and the cause of the rest is unknown. The V and J calls and clone size are taken from that table; D and trimming were inferred from the DNA. Within this sample are 250,000 to 300,000 clones, with roughly 8% of them counted one time only. The ten biggest clones cover 0.9% to 1.2% of the sample.

What the research found in general, with its limitations: Shorter templates might be favored by PCR, yet because patient and control samples were amplified and corrected together, any such skew would affect both groups equally. At VDJ recombination sites, patients with type 1 diabetes made fewer insertions and deleted more nucleotides, a pattern implying thymic rearrangement abnormalities. Sequencing cDNA rather than genomic DNA could over-represent highly expressing activated cells, although activation and CD3 levels did not differ between groups. Because small numbers of individuals were included in the HLA sub-analyses, any influence of HLA type on TCRB rearrangement was left unresolved. In all four CD4+ subsets, TCRB CDR3 length was moderately but significantly shorter in type 1 diabetes patients. The naive, central memory and regulatory TCRB repertoires appeared to resemble one another more closely among patients than among healthy donors.

From each donor, a single peripheral blood sample of around 120 mL on average was drawn into heparinised tubes. Naive, central memory, regulatory and stem cell-like memory CD4+ T cells were sorted on a BD FACSAria II using a panel including CD45RO, CCR7, CD25, CD127, CD95 and CD27. A purity above 98% was achieved for all sorted populations. PBMCs were isolated immediately by Lymphoprep density gradient centrifugation and stained directly without culture. So that batch effects would be minimized, each experiment stained and sorted samples in pairs, pairing one healthy donor with one patient. The source of this sequence is a woman aged 18-29 years in good health. The chain links TRBV7-2 with TRBJ2-4, and perhaps TRBD2 as D gene, on 5 matching bases. Sample: central memory CD4+ T cells from blood. The CDR3 here reads CASSLSRTPGIQYF. The DNA reads TGTGCCAGCAGCCTCAGTAGGACTCCCGGGATTCAGTACTTC.